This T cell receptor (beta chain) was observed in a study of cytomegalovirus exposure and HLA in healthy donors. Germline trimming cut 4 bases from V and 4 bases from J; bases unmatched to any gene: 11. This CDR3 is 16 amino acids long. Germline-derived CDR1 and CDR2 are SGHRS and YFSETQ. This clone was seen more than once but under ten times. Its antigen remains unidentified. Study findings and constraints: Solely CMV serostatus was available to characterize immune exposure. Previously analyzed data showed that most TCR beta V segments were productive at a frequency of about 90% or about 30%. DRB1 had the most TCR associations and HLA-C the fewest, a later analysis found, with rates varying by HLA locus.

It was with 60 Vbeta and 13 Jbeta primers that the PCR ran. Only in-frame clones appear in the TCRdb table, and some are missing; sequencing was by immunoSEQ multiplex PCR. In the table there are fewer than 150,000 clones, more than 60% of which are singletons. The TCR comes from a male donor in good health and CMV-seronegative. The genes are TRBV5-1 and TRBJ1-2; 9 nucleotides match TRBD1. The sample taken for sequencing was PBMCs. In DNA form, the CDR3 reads TGCGCCAGCAGCCAGCTACAGGGGGCAAGTTCCTATGGCTACACCTTC. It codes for CASSQLQGASSYGYTF.